This T cell receptor beta chain was sequenced in a study of OX40 agonist ivuxolimab in advanced cancers. Whole-study findings and limits: Nonresponders, in some cases, also had low normalized T-cell clonal expansion. The average count of expanded clones was higher among CD8+ T cells than among CD4+.

A note on this clone: Antigen unknown.

Baseline was the first blood sampling point, followed by cycle 4 day 1 and cycle 7 day 1. Profiled with immunoSEQ multiplex PCR; TCRdb holds only in-frame clones, not every one. This sample has 48,000 or so clones, with around 80% found just once. With 2 bases removed from V and 4 bases from J, the gap between germline ends came to 11 bases. CDR1 and CDR2 (germline): MNHEY, SMNVEV (reference sequence). The CDR3 is made up of 14 amino acids. This chain connects TRBV27 to TRBJ1-1, with D maybe TRBD1 (6 bases). This sample comprised CD4+ or CD8+ T cells sorted from blood, obtained in a trial of the OX40 agonist ivuxolimab. The sequence derives from an adult with an advanced solid tumor such as melanoma, head and neck, liver or kidney cancer. DNA for the CDR3: TGTGCCAGCAGTTTAGAAGGGGGGATCACTGAAGCTTTCTTT. Its translation: CASSLEGGITEAFF.